The clone carrying this T cell receptor beta chain came up a few times. Its target is unknown. MiXCR, applied by TCRdb to the 5' RACE reads, yields one record per CDR3 protein. The sample consists of more than 30,000 distinct CDR3 sequences, over 10% of them appearing once. This specimen belongs to a study of CD8 T cells in ankylosing spondylitis. Whole-study results and caveats: According to the report, clones linked to the disease were significantly enriched in matched synovial fluid samples taken from ankylosing spondylitis patients.

CDR1 and CDR2 (germline): LGHNA, YSLEER. This CDR3 is 14 amino acids long. The germline V and J ends were trimmed by 4 bases and 6 bases, with 10 bases remaining between them. The receptor was derived from a male donor with ankylosing spondylitis. V gene TRBV4-3 combines with J gene TRBJ1-6; a weak D match, TRBD1 (5 bases). Sequencing input: synovial fluid, either unsorted or a sorted T cell fraction (not recorded which). The CDR3 sequence: CASSPPGLNSPLHF. CDR3 bases: TGCGCCAGCAGCCCCCCGGGGCTTAATTCACCCCTCCACTTT.